A single sample is the source of the 19 T cell receptor beta chains below, sequenced in a study of cytomegalovirus exposure and HLA in healthy donors. Sequenced by immunoSEQ multiplex PCR; TCRdb stores in-frame clones only, minus some. Seen here are fewer than 120,000 clones, around 87% observed once, and the top ten hold 1.4%. The sample was PBMCs. All receptors derive from a woman aged 25 to 39 in good health and CMV-seropositive.

V and J are TRBV2 and TRBJ1-5; a possible D gene is TRBD1 (5 bases). V gave up 3 bases and J gave up 1 base, with 10 bases separating them. The CDR3 length is 15 residues. Germline V gene lookup returns CDR1 SNHLY and CDR2 FYNNEI. The CDR3 sequence: CASSDIRESNQPQHF. The CDR3 bases are TGTGCCAGCAGTGATATCAGGGAAAGCAATCAGCCCCAGCATTTT.

The genes are TRBV7-2 and TRBJ2-3; TRBD1 might be the D (5 bases). This CDR3 is built from 14 residues. Germline V gene sequence: CDR1 SGHTA, CDR2 FQGNSA. V was shortened by 1 base and J by 5 bases, with 10 bases between the two germline ends. Here the CDR3 DNA reads TGTGCCAGCAGCTTAGGGGGCCAGGGAGATACGCAGTATTTT. Translation gives CASSLGGQGDTQYF.

The gene calls are TRBV7-3 and TRBJ2-1; the D gene is possibly TRBD1 (5 bases). The CDR3 runs 13 residues. The V gene's germline CDR1 is SGHTA and CDR2 FQGTGA. V was clipped by 0 bases and J by 8 bases, with 8 bases between them. Here the CDR3 reads CASSLTGVDEQFF. CDR3 bases: TGTGCCAGCAGCTTAACAGGGGTGGATGAGCAGTTCTTC.

In regard to this clone: The junction differs from germline at one of its ends, possibly a read error. The V and J genes are TRBV7-3 and TRBJ2-2; possibly TRBD2 for D (5 bases). CDR1 is SGHTA and CDR2 is FQGTGA in the germline V gene. The CDR3 covers 16 residues. CDR3 region: CASSLTRVSNTGELFF. CDR3 coding DNA: TGTGCCAGCAGCCTAACGCGGGTTTCGAACACCGGGGAGCTGTTTTTT.

J is TRBJ2-7 and V is TRBV4-3; D uncertain. CDR3 length equals 14 residues. The germline V and J ends were trimmed by 1 base and 0 bases, with 7 bases remaining between them. Germline V gene data show CDR1 as LGHNA and CDR2 as YSLEER. For the CDR3, the DNA is TGCGCCAGCAGCCAAGGCGTCCCCTCCTACGAGCAGTACTTC. This encodes CASSQGVPSYEQYF.

The rearrangement joins TRBV4-3 to TRBJ1-2; D unresolved. The CDR3 runs 14 residues. The V and J ends lost 0 bases and 2 bases respectively, with 7 bases between them. From germline, CDR1 is LGHNA and CDR2 YSLEER. CDR3 coding DNA: TGCGCCAGCAGCCAAGATGGAGCGAACTATGGCTACACCTTC. Translated, it gives CASSQDGANYGYTF.

This chain joins TRBV28 and TRBJ2-4; 12 bases match TRBD1. The CDR3 runs 18 residues. V shed 0 bases, J shed 7 bases, and the junction held 10 bases outside the gene matches. Germline lookup yields CDR1 MDHEN and CDR2 SYDVKM. CDR3 coding DNA: TGTGCCAGCAGTTTATGGGGGACAGGGGGCGATGGTGGGAACATTCAGTACTTC. Translation: CASSLWGTGGDGGNIQYF.

The V and J genes are TRBV7-3 and TRBJ2-1; 10 bases line up with TRBD1. The V gene's germline CDR1 is SGHTA and CDR2 FQGTGA. The CDR3 spans 14 residues. Germline trimming cut 5 bases from V and 7 bases from J; bases unmatched to any gene: 5. CDR3 sequence: CASSRQGARNEQFF. The CDR3 coding sequence is TGTGCCAGCAGCCGACAGGGGGCCAGGAATGAGCAGTTCTTC.

The V and J genes are TRBV7-8 and TRBJ2-5; D perhaps matches TRBD1 (5 bases). With 5 bases removed from V and 10 bases from J, the gap between germline ends came to 23 bases. This CDR3 has 15 residues. Germline CDR1 SGHVS, CDR2 FQNEAQ. This CDR3 reads CASSPRRFVPQGQYF. CDR3 in DNA: TGTGCCAGCAGCCCGCGCCGATTTGTCCCCCAGGGCCAGTACTTC. The whole variable domain, filled in from reference TRBV7-8 and TRBJ2-5, reads GAGVSQSPRYKVAKRGQDVALRCDPISGHVSLFWYQQALGQGPEFLTYFQNEAQLDKSGLPSDRFFAERPEGSVSTLKIQRTQQEDSAVYLCASSPRRFVPQGQYFGPGTRLLVL.

In this sample, this clone turned up once. J is TRBJ2-5 and V is TRBV7-9; 7 bases align to TRBD2. The junction had 7 bases not matched to a gene; V was cut back by 5 bases and J by 4 bases. This CDR3 spans 14 amino acids. The germline V gene encodes CDR1 SEHNR and CDR2 FQNEAQ (reference sequence). The DNA for the CDR3 is TGTGCCAGCAGCAAAACCTCGGGGGGAGAGACCCAGTACTTC. Protein: CASSKTSGGETQYF. Filled out from reference TRBV7-9 and TRBJ2-5, the complete variable domain reads DTGVSQNPRHKITKRGQNVTFRCDPISEHNRLYWYRQTLGQGPEFLTYFQNEAQLEKSRLLSDRFSAERPKGSFSTLEIQRTEQGDSAMYLCASSKTSGGETQYFGPGTRLLVL.

The chain has TRBV28 and TRBJ2-1; 15 positions match TRBD2. Trimming took 6 bases from V and 6 from J; bases not matched to a gene: 3. Germline V gene data show CDR1 as MDHEN and CDR2 as SYDVKM. This CDR3 has 15 amino acids. In nucleotides, the CDR3 is TGTGCCAGCAGCAGGACTAGCGGGAGGGGCAATGAGCAGTTCTTC. This translates into CASSRTSGRGNEQFF.

The CDR3 coding sequence is TGTGCCAGCAGCTGGCGCGACTTGAACAATGAGCAGTTCTTC. Its protein product is CASSWRDLNNEQFF. The chain recombines TRBV5-4 with TRBJ2-1, with unresolved D. The ends were cut back, 3 bases at V and 5 bases at J, with 12 bases in the middle. Germline V gives CDR1 SGHNT, CDR2 YYREEE (reference sequence). This CDR3 has 14 residues.

The chain recombines TRBV18 with TRBJ1-2, with 8 bases identical to TRBD1. V lost 4 bases to trimming and J lost 0 bases; unmatched junction nucleotides: 7. Germline V CDR1 and CDR2: KGHSH, LQKENI. The CDR3 runs 16 residues. CDR3 sequence reads: CASSRGQGVTNYGYTF. The CDR3, as DNA: TGTGCCAGCTCACGAGGACAGGGAGTGACTAACTATGGCTACACCTTC.

The chain employs TRBV7-9 and TRBJ2-2; 7 positions agree with TRBD2. Germline V gene lookup returns CDR1 SEHNR and CDR2 FQNEAQ (reference sequence). Trimming took 6 bases from V and 2 from J; bases not matched to a gene: 6. This CDR3 spans 15 amino acids. CDR3 sequence (DNA): TGTGCCAGCAGTCCAACGGGAGGTAACACCGGGGAGCTGTTTTTT. It yields the protein CASSPTGGNTGELFF.

V gene TRBV4-1 combines with J gene TRBJ2-7; tentative D call: TRBD1 (5 bases). Trimming pared 3 bases from V and 2 bases from J, leaving 8 bases between. This CDR3 spans 13 amino acids. Germline lookup yields CDR1 MGHRA and CDR2 YSYEKL. CDR3 DNA sequence: TGCGCCAGCAGCCAGATAGGGGCCTACGAGCAGTACTTC. It codes for CASSQIGAYEQYF.

This clone has just one count. The rearrangement joins TRBV28 to TRBJ2-7; 7 bases align to TRBD2. The V and J ends lost 6 bases and 5 bases, in that order; junction bases with no gene match: 13. In germline, CDR1 is MDHEN, CDR2 SYDVKM. This CDR3 spans 15 amino acids. DNA of the CDR3: TGTGCCAGCAGCGCCGGGACTATGGCCCCGAACGAGCAGTACTTC. It encodes CASSAGTMAPNEQYF. The whole variable domain, filled in from reference TRBV28 and TRBJ2-7, reads DVKVTQSSRYLVKRTGEKVFLECVQDMDHENMFWYRQDPGLGLRLIYFSYDVKMKEKGDIPEGYSVSREKKERFSLILESASTNQTSMYLCASSAGTMAPNEQYFGPGTRLTVT.

This rearrangement joins TRBV4-3 to TRBJ2-3; the D is unclear. CDR3 length equals 13 residues. Trimming took off 2 bases at V and 0 bases at J, with 3 bases between the two ends. CDR1 LGHNA and CDR2 YSLEER come from the germline V gene. DNA of the CDR3: TGCGCCAGCAGCCAAAGCAGCACAGATACGCAGTATTTT. As protein: CASSQSSTDTQYF.

The gene calls are TRBV4-2 and TRBJ2-7, with D uncertain. CDR3 length: 18 residues. Germline-derived CDR1 and CDR2 are LGHNA and YNFKEQ. The V end was cut by 1 base, the J end by 0 bases, with 19 bases between. The CDR3 nucleotides read TGTGCCAGCAGCCAAGCCCTCCGTACCGACATGAGCTCCTACGAGCAGTACTTC. It encodes CASSQALRTDMSSYEQYF.

V is TRBV25-1 and J is TRBJ1-2, with D perhaps TRBD1 (5 bases). CDR1 is MGHDK, CDR2 SYGVNS, per germline. Trimming cost V 4 bases and J 4 bases, with 7 bases left between them. This CDR3 contains 12 residues. The CDR3 is CASSGTSYGYTF. CDR3 DNA sequence: TGTGCCAGCAGTGGGACATCCTATGGCTACACCTTC.